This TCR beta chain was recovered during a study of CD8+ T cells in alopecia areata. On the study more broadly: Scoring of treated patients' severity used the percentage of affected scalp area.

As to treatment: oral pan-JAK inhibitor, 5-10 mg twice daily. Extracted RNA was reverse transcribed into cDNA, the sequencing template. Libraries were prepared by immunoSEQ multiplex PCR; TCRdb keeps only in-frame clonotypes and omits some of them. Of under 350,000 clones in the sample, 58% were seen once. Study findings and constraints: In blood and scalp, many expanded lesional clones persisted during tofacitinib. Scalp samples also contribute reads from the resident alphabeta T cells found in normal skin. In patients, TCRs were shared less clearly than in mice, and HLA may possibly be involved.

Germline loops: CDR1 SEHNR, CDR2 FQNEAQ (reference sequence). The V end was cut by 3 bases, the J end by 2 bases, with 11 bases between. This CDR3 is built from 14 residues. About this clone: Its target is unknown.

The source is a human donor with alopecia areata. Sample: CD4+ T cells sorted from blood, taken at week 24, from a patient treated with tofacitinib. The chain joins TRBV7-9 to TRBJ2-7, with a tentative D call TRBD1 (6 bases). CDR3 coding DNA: TGTGCCAGCAGCTTGGGACACCTTGCCTACGAGCAGTACTTC. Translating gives CASSLGHLAYEQYF. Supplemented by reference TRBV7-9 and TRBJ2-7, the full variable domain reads DTGVSQNPRHKITKRGQNVTFRCDPISEHNRLYWYRQTLGQGPEFLTYFQNEAQLEKSRLLSDRFSAERPKGSFSTLEIQRTEQGDSAMYLCASSLGHLAYEQYFGPGTRLTVT.